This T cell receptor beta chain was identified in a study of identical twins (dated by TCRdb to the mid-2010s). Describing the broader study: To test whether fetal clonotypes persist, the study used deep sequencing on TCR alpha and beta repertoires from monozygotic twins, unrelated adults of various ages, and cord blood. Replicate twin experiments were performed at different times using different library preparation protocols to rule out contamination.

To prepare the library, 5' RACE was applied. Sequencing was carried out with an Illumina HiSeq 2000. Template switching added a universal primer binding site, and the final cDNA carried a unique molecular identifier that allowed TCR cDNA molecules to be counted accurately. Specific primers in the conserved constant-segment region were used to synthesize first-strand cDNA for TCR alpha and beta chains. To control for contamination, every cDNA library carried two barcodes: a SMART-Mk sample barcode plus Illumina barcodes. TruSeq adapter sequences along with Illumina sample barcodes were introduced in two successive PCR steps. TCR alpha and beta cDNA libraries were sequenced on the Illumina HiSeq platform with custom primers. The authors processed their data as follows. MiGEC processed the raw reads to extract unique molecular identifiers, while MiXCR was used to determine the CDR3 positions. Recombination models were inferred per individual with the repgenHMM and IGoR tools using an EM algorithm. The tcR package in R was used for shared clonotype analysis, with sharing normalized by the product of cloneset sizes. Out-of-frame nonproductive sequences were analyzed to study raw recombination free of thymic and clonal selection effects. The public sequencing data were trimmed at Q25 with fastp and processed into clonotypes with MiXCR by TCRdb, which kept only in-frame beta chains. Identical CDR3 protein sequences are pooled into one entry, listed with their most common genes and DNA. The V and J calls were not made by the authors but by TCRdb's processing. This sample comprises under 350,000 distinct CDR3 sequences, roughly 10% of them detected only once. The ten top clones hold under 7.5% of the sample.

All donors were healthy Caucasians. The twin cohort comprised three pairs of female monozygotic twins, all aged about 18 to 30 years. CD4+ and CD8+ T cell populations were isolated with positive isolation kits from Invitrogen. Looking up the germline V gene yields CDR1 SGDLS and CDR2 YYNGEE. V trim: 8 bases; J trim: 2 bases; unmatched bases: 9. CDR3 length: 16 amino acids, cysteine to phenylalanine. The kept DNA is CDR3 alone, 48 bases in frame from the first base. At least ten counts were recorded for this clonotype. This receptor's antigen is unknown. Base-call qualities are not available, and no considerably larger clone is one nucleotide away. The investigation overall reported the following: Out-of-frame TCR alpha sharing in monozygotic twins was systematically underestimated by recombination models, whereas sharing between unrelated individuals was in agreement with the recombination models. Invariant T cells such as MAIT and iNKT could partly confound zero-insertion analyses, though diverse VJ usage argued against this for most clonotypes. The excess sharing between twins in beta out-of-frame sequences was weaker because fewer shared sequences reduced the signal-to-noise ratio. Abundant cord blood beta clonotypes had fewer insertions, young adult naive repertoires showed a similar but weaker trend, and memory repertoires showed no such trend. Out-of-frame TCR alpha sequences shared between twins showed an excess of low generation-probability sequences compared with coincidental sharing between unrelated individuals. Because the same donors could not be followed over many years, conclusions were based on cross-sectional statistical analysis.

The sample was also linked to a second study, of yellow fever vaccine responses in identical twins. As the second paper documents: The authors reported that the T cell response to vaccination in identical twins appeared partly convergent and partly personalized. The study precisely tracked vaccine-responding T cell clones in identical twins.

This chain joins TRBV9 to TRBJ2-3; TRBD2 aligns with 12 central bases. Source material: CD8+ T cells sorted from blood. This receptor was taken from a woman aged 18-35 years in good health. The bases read TGTGCCAGTGCCGCCCTAGCGGGGGGGCCCACAGATACGCAGTATTTT. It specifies CASAALAGGPTDTQYF. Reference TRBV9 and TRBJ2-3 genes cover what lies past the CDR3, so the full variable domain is DSGVTQTPKHLITATGQRVTLRCSPRSGDLSVYWYQQSLDQGLQFLIQYYNGEERAKGNILERFSAQQFPDLHSELNLSSLELGDSALYFCASAALAGGPTDTQYFGPGTRLTVL.